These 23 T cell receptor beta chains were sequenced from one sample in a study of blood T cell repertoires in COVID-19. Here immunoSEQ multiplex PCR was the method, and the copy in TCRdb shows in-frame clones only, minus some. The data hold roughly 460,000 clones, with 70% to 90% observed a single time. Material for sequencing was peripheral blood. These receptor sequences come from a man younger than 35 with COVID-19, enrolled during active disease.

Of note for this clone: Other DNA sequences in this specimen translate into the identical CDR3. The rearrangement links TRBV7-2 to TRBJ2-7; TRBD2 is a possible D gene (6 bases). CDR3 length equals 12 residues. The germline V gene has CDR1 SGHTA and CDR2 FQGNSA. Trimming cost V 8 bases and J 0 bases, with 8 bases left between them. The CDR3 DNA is TGTGCCAGCGGGAGGTCCTCCTACGAGCAGTACTTC. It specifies CASGRSSYEQYF.

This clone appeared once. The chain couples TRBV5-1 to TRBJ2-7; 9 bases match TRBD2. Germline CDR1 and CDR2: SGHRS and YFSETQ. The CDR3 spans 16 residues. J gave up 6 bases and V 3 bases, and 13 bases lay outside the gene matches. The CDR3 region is CASSSPSGTSSSEQYF. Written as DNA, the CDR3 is TGCGCCAGCAGCTCGCCCTCCGGGACTAGCTCCAGCGAGCAGTACTTC.

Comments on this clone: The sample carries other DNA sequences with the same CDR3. This CDR3 reads CASSAGVSGNTIYF. The CDR3 DNA reads TGCGCCAGCAGCGCAGGGGTCTCTGGAAACACCATATATTTT. The chain is built from TRBV10-2 and TRBJ1-3; the D gene is possibly TRBD1 (6 bases). The CDR3 is 14 amino acids. V lost 6 bases and J 0 bases, leaving 9 bases between the germline ends. The V gene's germline CDR1 is WSHSY and CDR2 SAAADI.

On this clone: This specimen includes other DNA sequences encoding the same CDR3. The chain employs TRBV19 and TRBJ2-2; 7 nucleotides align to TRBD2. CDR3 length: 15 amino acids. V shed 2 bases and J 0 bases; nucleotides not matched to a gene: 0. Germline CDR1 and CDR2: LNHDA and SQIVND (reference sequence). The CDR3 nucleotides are TGTGCCAGTAGTATAAGCGGGACGAACACCGGGGAGCTGTTTTTT. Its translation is CASSISGTNTGELFF.

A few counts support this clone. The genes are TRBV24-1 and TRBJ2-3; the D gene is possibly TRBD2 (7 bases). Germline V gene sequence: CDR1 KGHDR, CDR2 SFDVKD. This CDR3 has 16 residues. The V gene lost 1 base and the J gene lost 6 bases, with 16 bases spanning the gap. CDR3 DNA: TGTGCCACCAGTGATTTAGGGGGGAGGGCCCCCGATACGCAGTATTTT. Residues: CATSDLGGRAPDTQYF.

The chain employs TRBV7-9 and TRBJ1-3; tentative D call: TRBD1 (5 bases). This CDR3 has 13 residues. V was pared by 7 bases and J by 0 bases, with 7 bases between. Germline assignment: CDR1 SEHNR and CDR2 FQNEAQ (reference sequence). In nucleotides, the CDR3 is TGTGCCAGCAAGGGGTTCTCTGGAAACACCATATATTTT. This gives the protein CASKGFSGNTIYF.

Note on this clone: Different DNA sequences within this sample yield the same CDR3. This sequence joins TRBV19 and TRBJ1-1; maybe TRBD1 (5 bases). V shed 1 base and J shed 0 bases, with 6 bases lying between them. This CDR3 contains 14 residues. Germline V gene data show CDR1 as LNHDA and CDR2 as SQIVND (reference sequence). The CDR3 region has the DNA TGTGCCAGTAGTATAGGGGGGGTGAACACTGAAGCTTTCTTT. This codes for CASSIGGVNTEAFF. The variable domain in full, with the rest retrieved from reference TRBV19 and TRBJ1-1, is DGGITQSPKYLFRKEGQNVTLSCEQNLNHDAMYWYRQDPGQGLRLIYYSQIVNDFQKGDIAEGYSVSREKKESFPLTVTSAQKNPTAFYLCASSIGGVNTEAFFGQGTRLTVV.

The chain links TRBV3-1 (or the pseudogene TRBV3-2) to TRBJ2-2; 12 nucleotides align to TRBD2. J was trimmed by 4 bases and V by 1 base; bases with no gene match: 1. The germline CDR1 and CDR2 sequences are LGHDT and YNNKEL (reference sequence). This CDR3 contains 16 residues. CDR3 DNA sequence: TGTGCCAGCAGCCAAGGACTAGCGGGAGTCACCGGGGAGCTGTTTTTT. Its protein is CASSQGLAGVTGELFF.

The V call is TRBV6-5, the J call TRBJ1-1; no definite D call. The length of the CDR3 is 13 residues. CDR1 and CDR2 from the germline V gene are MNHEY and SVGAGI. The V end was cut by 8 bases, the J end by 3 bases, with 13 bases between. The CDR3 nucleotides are TGTGCCAGCCGCTTCGGCGGCCACACTGAAGCTTTCTTT. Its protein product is CASRFGGHTEAFF.

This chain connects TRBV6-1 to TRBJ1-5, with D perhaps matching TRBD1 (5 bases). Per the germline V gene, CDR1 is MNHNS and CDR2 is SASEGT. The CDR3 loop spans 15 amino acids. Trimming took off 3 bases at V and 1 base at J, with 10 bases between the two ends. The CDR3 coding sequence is TGTGCCAGCAGTGAGGACACAGCGAGCAATCAGCCCCAGCATTTT. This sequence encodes CASSEDTASNQPQHF.

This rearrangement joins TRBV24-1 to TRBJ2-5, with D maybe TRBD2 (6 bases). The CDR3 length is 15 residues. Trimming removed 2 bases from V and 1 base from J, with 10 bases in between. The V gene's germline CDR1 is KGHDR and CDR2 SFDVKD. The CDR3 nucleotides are TGTGCCACCAGTGATTCCCGGGACTTCCAAGAGACCCAGTACTTC. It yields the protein CATSDSRDFQETQYF.

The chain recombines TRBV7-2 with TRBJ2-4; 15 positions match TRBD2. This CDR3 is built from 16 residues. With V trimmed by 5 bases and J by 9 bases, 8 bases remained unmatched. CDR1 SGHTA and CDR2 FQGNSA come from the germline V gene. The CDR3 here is CASSVTGLAGGGIQYF. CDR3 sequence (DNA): TGTGCCAGCAGCGTGACGGGACTAGCGGGGGGAGGCATTCAGTACTTC.

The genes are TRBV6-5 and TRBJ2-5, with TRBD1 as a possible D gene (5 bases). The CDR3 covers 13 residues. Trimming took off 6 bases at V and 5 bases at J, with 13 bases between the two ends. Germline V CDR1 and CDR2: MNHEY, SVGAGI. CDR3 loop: CASRDEGVETQYF. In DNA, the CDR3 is TGTGCCAGCAGGGACGAAGGGGTGGAGACCCAGTACTTC.

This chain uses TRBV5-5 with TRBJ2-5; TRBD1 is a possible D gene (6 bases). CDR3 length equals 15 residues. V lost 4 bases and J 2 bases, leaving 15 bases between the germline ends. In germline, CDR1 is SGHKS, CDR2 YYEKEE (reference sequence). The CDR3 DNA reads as TGTGCCAGCAGCCCCCTCAACCAGGGGCAAGAGACCCAGTACTTC. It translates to CASSPLNQGQETQYF.

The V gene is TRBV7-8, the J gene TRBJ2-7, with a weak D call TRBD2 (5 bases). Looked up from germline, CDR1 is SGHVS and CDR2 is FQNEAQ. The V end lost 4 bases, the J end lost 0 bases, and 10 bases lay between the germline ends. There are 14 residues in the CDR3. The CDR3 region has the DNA TGTGCCAGCAGCTCAGGACTGGGCTCCTACGAGCAGTACTTC. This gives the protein CASSSGLGSYEQYF.

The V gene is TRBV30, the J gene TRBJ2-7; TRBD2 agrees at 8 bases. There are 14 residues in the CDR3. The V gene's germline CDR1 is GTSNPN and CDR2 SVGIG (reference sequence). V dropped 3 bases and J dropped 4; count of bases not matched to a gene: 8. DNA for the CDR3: TGTGCCTGGAGGGGGTGGAGCGGGAGTTACGAGCAGTACTTC. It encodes CAWRGWSGSYEQYF.

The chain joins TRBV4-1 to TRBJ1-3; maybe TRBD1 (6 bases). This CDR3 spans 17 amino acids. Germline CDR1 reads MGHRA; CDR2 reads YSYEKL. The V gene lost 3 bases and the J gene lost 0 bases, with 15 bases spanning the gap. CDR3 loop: CASSQGGLGLSGNTIYF. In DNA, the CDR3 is TGCGCCAGCAGCCAGGGGGGGCTGGGCCTCTCTGGAAACACCATATATTTT.

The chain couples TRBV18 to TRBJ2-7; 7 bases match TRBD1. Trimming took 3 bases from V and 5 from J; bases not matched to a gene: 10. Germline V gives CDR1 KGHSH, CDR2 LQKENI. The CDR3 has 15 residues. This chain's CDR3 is CASSPRDRQGHEQYF. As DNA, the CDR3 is TGTGCCAGCTCACCGAGAGACAGACAGGGCCACGAGCAGTACTTC.

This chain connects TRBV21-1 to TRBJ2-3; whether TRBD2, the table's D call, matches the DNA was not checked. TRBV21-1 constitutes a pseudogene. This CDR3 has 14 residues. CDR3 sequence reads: CASSKPRVADTQYF. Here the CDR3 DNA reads TGTGCCAGCAGCAAACCCCGGGTTGCGGATACGCAGTATTTT.

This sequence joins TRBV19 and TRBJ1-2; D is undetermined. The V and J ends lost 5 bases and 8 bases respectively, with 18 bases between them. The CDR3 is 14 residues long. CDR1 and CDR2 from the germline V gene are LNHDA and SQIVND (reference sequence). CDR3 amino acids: CASSWSYSSRGYTF. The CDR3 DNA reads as TGTGCCAGTAGTTGGTCGTACTCCTCTCGCGGCTACACCTTC.

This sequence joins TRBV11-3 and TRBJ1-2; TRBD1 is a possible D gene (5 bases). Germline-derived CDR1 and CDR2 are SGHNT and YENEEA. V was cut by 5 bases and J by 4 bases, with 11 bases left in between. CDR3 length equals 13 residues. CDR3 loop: CASSHQGGYGYTF. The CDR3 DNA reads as TGTGCCAGCAGCCATCAGGGAGGCTATGGCTACACCTTC. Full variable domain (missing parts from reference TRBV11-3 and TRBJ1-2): EAGVVQSPRYKIIEKKQPVAFWCNPISGHNTLYWYLQNLGQGPELLIRYENEEAVDDSQLPKDRFSAERLKGVDSTLKIQPAELGDSAVYLCASSHQGGYGYTFGSGTRLTVV.

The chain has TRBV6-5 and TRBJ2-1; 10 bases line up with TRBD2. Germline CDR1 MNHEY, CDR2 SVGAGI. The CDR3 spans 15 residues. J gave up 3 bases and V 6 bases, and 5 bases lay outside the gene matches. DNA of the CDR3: TGTGCCAGCAGCTCTAGCGGGGGTCGCTACAATGAGCAGTTCTTC. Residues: CASSSSGGRYNEQFF.

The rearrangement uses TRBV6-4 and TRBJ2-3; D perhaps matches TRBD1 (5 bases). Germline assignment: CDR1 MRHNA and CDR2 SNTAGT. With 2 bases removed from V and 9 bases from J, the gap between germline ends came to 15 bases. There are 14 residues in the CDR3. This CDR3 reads CASSDQGGPGTQYF. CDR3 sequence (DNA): TGTGCCAGCAGTGACCAGGGTGGGCCCGGGACGCAGTATTTT.